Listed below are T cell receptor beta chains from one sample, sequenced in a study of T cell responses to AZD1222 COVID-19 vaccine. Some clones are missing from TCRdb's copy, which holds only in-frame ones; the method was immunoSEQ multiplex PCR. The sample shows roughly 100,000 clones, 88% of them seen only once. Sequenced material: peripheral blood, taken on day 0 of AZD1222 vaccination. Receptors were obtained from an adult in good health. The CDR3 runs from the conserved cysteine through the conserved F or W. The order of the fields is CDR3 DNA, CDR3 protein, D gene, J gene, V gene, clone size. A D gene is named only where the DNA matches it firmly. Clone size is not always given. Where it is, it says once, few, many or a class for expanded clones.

TGTGCCTGGAGGTCAAGACAGAGTCTGAACACTGAAGCTTTCTTT,CAWRSRQSLNTEAFF,.,TRBJ1-1,TRBV30,.
TGTGCCAGCACCCGGGGCGTTTGGGCACCCCTCCACTTT,CASTRGVWAPLHF,.,TRBJ1-6,TRBV6-5,.
TGTGCCAGCAGCGCCAAGTACAATGAGCAGTTCTTC,CASSAKYNEQFF,.,TRBJ2-1,TRBV11-1,.
TGTGCCATCAGAGCCCTCGACACAAACACTGAAGCTTTCTTT,CAIRALDTNTEAFF,.,TRBJ1-1,TRBV10-3,.
TGCGCCAGCAGCCTAGGGACACGTATCGCTGAAGCTTTCTTT,CASSLGTRIAEAFF,.,TRBJ1-1,TRBV5-1,.
TGCGCCAGCCGTGGGAAGGTTTTTGGCCAAGAGACCCAGTACTTC,CASRGKVFGQETQYF,.,TRBJ2-5,TRBV23-1,.
TGTGCCAGCATTCTCCCAGGGAGAACTGAAGCTTTCTTT,CASILPGRTEAFF,.,TRBJ1-1,TRBV28,.
TGTGCCAGCAGTGCCCTCGGGGGAGAAGGTACCGATGAGCAGTTCTTC,CASSALGGEGTDEQFF,.,TRBJ2-1,TRBV6-4,.
TGTGCCAGTAGTATAGCCGGGACATACCAGTTCTTC,CASSIAGTYQFF,.,TRBJ2-1,TRBV19,once
TGTGCCACCAGCAGAGAACCGAATCAGCCCCAGCATTTT,CATSREPNQPQHF,.,TRBJ1-5,TRBV15,.
TGTGCCAGCAGTCAAAAGCGGCTAGTCAGTAATGAGCAGTTCTTC,CASSQKRLVSNEQFF,.,TRBJ2-1,TRBV28,.
TGTGCCATCAGTGACCCCGGAAGGGGGGGTAGCAATCAGCCCCAGCATTTT,CAISDPGRGGSNQPQHF,.,TRBJ1-5,TRBV10-3,.
TGCGCCAGCAGCGATAACCCGACTAGCGGGAGGGTTTTTAATGAGCAGTTCTTC,CASSDNPTSGRVFNEQFF,TRBD2,TRBJ2-1,TRBV5-1,.
TGTGCCAGCAGCCAAGCGCTGGGAGAGACCCAGTACTTC,CASSQALGETQYF,.,TRBJ2-5,TRBV3-1/TRBV3-2,.
TGTGCCAGCAGCTTATTAACTACCCCCCATGAGGGCAGGGGGAATCAGCCCCAGCATTTT,CASSLLTTPHEGRGNQPQHF,TRBD1,TRBJ1-5,TRBV7-3,.
TGCAGCCGACAGGTGGGAGAGACCCAGTACTTC,CSRQVGETQYF,.,TRBJ2-5,TRBV29-1,.
TGTGCCAGCAGTGGGCGACAGGTCCAAGAGACCCAGTACTTC,CASSGRQVQETQYF,.,TRBJ2-5,TRBV2,.
TGTGCCAGCAGCCCAAGGGCGGGGTACACCGGGGAGCTGTTTTTT,CASSPRAGYTGELFF,.,TRBJ2-2,TRBV7-2,few
TGTGCCAGCAGCGTAGCTCCTGGGCAGGGGAGGGAGACCCAGTACTTC,CASSVAPGQGRETQYF,.,TRBJ2-5,TRBV9,.
TGTGCCAGCAGCCCCCGGGGGGGGCAAACCGGGGAGCTGTTTTTT,CASSPRGGQTGELFF,TRBD2,TRBJ2-2,TRBV11-2,.
TGTGCCATCAGTGAGTCACCGGTCACTGGAAACACCATATATTTT,CAISESPVTGNTIYF,.,TRBJ1-3,TRBV10-3,.
TGTGCCACCAGTCAAAGCGGTTTCTATGGCTACACCTTC,CATSQSGFYGYTF,.,TRBJ1-2,TRBV24-1,.
TGCAGCGTTCTATCCCCCTACGAGCAGTACTTC,CSVLSPYEQYF,.,TRBJ2-7,TRBV29-1,once
TGTGCCAGCAGCGTAGGGGCATTGGGCACCAATGAGCAGTTCTTC,CASSVGALGTNEQFF,.,TRBJ2-1,TRBV9,.
TGTGCCAGCAGTCCGATGGGGCGGTCTAGCGGGAGTTATAATGAGCAGTTCTTC,CASSPMGRSSGSYNEQFF,TRBD2,TRBJ2-1,TRBV28,.
TGCGCCAGCAGCTTGGATACAGGGGGAAATGAGCAGTTCTTC,CASSLDTGGNEQFF,TRBD1,TRBJ2-1,TRBV5-1,.
TGTGCCAGCAGTTATCAGGGATTAGAACCCCTCCACTTT,CASSYQGLEPLHF,.,TRBJ1-6,TRBV6-5,.
TGTGCCAGCAGTAAGGGACGGGGATACACAGATACGCAGTATTTT,CASSKGRGYTDTQYF,.,TRBJ2-3,TRBV6-5,.
TGTGCCAGCAGCCCGTCTAGCTCCTACAATGAGCAGTTCTTC,CASSPSSSYNEQFF,.,TRBJ2-1,TRBV7-9,once
TGTGCCAGTAGTATAGGCTATCCGAACAATGAGCAGTTCTTC,CASSIGYPNNEQFF,.,TRBJ2-1,TRBV19,few
TGTGCCAGCAGTGAACAGGGGCCGCTCGGTGAAAAACTGTTTTTT,CASSEQGPLGEKLFF,.,TRBJ1-4,TRBV2,.
TGTGCCAGCAGCGAGCGGGGACAGGGGAGAAACACCATATATTTT,CASSERGQGRNTIYF,TRBD1,TRBJ1-3,TRBV9,.